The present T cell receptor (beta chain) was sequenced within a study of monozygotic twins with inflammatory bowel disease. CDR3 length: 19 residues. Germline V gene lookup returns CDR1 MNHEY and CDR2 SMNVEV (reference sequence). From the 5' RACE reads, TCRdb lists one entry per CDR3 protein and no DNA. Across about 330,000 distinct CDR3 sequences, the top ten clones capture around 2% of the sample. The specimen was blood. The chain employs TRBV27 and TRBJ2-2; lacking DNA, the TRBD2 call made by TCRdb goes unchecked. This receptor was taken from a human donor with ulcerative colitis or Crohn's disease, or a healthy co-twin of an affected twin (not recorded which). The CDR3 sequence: CASSWGLAGVKGGTGELFF.